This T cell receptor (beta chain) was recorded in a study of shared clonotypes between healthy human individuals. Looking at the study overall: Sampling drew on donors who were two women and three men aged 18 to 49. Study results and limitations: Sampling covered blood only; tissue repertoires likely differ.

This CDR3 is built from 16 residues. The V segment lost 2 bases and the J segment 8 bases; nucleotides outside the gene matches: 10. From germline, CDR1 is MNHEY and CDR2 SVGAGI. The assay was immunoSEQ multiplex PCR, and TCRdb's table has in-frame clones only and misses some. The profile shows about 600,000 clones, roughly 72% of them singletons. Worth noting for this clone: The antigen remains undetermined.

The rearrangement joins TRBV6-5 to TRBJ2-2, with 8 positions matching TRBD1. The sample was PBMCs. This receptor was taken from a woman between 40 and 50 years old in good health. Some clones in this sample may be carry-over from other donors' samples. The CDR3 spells CASSYLGQEWSGELFF. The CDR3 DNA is TGTGCCAGCAGTTACCTGGGACAGGAATGGAGTGGGGAGCTGTTTTTT.